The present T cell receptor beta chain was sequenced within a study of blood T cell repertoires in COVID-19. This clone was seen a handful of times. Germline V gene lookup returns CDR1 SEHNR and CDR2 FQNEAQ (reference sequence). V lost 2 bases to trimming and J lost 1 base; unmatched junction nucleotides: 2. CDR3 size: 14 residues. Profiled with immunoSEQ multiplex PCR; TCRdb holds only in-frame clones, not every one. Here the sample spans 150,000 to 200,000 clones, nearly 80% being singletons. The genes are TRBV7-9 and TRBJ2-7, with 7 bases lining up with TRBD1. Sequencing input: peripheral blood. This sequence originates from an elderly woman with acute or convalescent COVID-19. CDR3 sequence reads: CASSLRQGSYEQYF. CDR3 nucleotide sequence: TGTGCCAGCAGCTTAAGACAGGGATCCTACGAGCAGTACTTC.